This T cell receptor beta chain was sequenced in a study of post-analysis software for immune sequencing data (dated by TCRdb to 2015 to 2017). Study-level background: Relapsing-remitting, secondary progressive and progressive-relapsing multiple sclerosis were recorded as disease courses, and subtype annotation was lacking for some patients. A subset of samples was prepared in parallel using single-end sample barcoding, then pooled and co-amplified after Illumina adapter ligation. The patient repertoires were set against under 13 previously published healthy control repertoires from donors whose ages ranged from roughly 6 to 27 years. Study-wide conclusions, independent of this receptor: A few TRBV segments, including TRBV5-6, TRBV5-1 and TRBV20-1, were significantly more frequent in patients than controls. Direct clustering with F measure revealed strong co-clustering of samples prepared in the same batch, which led to a batch-effect correction. Normalized Chao1 diversity was significantly lower in multiple sclerosis patients than controls, suggesting substantial peripheral T-cell clonal expansion. The multiple sclerosis patient group was slightly younger than the control group.

The CDR3 covers 15 residues, taking in both the cysteine and the phenylalanine. The kept DNA is CDR3 alone, 45 bases in frame from the first base. The germline V gene sets CDR1 to MDHEN and CDR2 to SYDVKM. V is pared back by 6 bases and J by 10 bases, with 22 bases lying between the germline termini. To demonstrate the VDJtools post-analysis software, the study profiled TCR beta repertoires from the peripheral blood of about 13 young patients with multiple sclerosis. The patients with multiple sclerosis were children and adolescents between about 6 and 17 years of age. This clonotype was seen more than once but under ten times. Its antigen specificity is not known. Base quality data are lacking; no much larger clone is found one base away. To prepare the library, PCR was applied. Sequenced using an Illumina HiSeq 2500. Unique molecular identifiers were incorporated into TCR beta cDNA libraries to reduce PCR and sequencing biases. About 0.5 million cDNA molecules were obtained for every 1 to 10 million input T cells, so each molecule roughly corresponded to one T cell. The same protocol used for the earlier healthy control dataset was applied to prepare and sequence the patient libraries. Within a given batch, samples were prepared together, multiplexed and sequenced on the same HiSeq lane. In the source study's methods: MIGEC was used to process the raw barcoded reads, and molecular identifier groups with only a single read were discarded before consensus assembly and CDR3 extraction. VDJtools was used for post-analysis of the clonotype tables, with diversity normalized by down-sampling every dataset to the smallest sample size. To correct batch-related cross-sample contamination, repertoire overlap clustering matched CDR3 amino acid sequences but not nucleotide sequences. TCRdb trimmed the raw reads at Q25, called clones with MiXCR and kept productive beta chains. Records with the same CDR3 protein are collapsed into one entry carrying the most frequent genes and DNA. The V and J calls follow TCRdb's processing rather than the paper's. The sample data list around 700,000 distinct CDR3 sequences, and approximately 60% of these were observed just once. Approximately 11% of the sample rests with the top ten.

The sequenced material came from blood. The clonotype was recovered from a girl under 10 years old with multiple sclerosis. The chain links TRBV28 with TRBJ2-1; TRBD1 is perhaps the D gene, given 7 matching bases. CDR3 protein: CASSPRRRGLWEQFF. The bases read TGTGCCAGCAGCCCGCGGAGGAGGGGGCTGTGGGAGCAGTTCTTC. Here the CDR3 is joined to the reference TRBV28 and TRBJ2-1 genes, and the full variable domain is: DVKVTQSSRYLVKRTGEKVFLECVQDMDHENMFWYRQDPGLGLRLIYFSYDVKMKEKGDIPEGYSVSREKKERFSLILESASTNQTSMYLCASSPRRRGLWEQFFGPGTRLTVL.